What follows are 31 T cell receptor beta chains derived from one specimen sequenced in a study of T cells in localized non-small cell lung cancer. Repertoires were generated with immunoSEQ multiplex PCR, while TCRdb's copy carries only in-frame clones and drops some. The profile shows roughly 34,000 clones, 80% to 90% of them singletons. The source material was peripheral blood, sampled before any cancer treatment. The origin of the receptors is a male donor at least 60 years old with stage III lung adenocarcinoma.

The chain employs TRBV5-4 and TRBJ2-2; 11 nucleotides align to TRBD1. The ends lost 0 bases at V and 6 bases at J; junction bases unmatched: 4. The CDR3 consists of 16 residues. Germline V lookup: CDR1 SGHNT, CDR2 YYREEE (reference sequence). The CDR3 nucleotides read TGTGCCAGCAGCTTGGGGACAGGGGGCTCGTCCGGGGAGCTGTTTTTT. It is translated as CASSLGTGGSSGELFF.

The sample holds one count of this clone. The chain employs TRBV6-6 and TRBJ1-5; the D is unclear. Germline CDR1 MNHNY, CDR2 SVGAGI (reference sequence). This CDR3 contains 14 residues. V was clipped by 6 bases and J by 0 bases, with 9 bases between them. DNA of the CDR3: TGTGCCAGCAGCGTCTACTATAGCAATCAGCCCCAGCATTTT. Its protein product is CASSVYYSNQPQHF.

The chain is built from TRBV12-1 and TRBJ1-2. TRBV12-1 is shown as a pseudogene. The CDR3 totals 14 residues. Written as DNA, the CDR3 is TGTGCCAGCAGCCCGTCCCTCCCCAACTATGGCTACACCTTC. Amino acids: CASSPSLPNYGYTF.

This clone occurred a few times. The V and J genes are TRBV7-2 and TRBJ1-5, with 8 nucleotides matching TRBD1. The CDR3 length is 16 residues. Germline loops: CDR1 SGHTA, CDR2 FQGNSA. V was pared by 5 bases and J by 3 bases, with 9 bases of the junction left unmatched. CDR3 DNA: TGTGCCAGCAGCCCAAGGACAGGGACCTACAATCAGCCCCAGCATTTT. Translated, it gives CASSPRTGTYNQPQHF. Supplemented by reference TRBV7-2 and TRBJ1-5, the full variable domain reads GAGVSQSPSNKVTEKGKDVELRCDPISGHTALYWYRQSLGQGLEFLIYFQGNSAPDKSGLPSDRFSAERTGGSVSTLTIQRTQQEDSAVYLCASSPRTGTYNQPQHFGDGTRLSIL.

The chain carries TRBV2 and TRBJ2-1, with 7 positions matching TRBD2. This CDR3 has 16 amino acids. CDR1 SNHLY and CDR2 FYNNEI come from the germline V gene. V trimming: 4 bases; J trimming: 9 bases; junction bases outside the gene matches: 15. In nucleotides, the CDR3 is TGTGCCAGCAGTGTCCTGGGGGGGGTCTACGTGGGTGAGCAGTTCTTC. Translating gives CASSVLGGVYVGEQFF.

The chain uses TRBV5-4 and TRBJ1-4, with D possibly TRBD1 on 5 matching bases. This CDR3 is 14 amino acids long. Trimming cost V 3 bases and J 3 bases, with 9 bases left between them. The germline V gene encodes CDR1 SGHNT and CDR2 YYREEE (reference sequence). The CDR3 coding sequence is TGTGCCAGCAGCTGGGGGTTGGCTAATGAAAAACTGTTTTTT. Protein sequence: CASSWGLANEKLFF.

This clone was seen just once. The genes are TRBV27 and TRBJ2-2; 15 nucleotides line up with TRBD2. CDR1 is MNHEY, CDR2 SMNVEV, per germline (reference sequence). The junction had 16 bases not matched to a gene; V was cut back by 9 bases and J by 2 bases. The length of the CDR3 is 20 residues. CDR3 region: CASTQLLSGLAGGNTGELFF. As DNA, the CDR3 is TGTGCCAGTACCCAATTGTTGTCGGGACTAGCGGGGGGCAACACCGGGGAGCTGTTTTTT.

The chain joins TRBV7-9 to TRBJ2-1; tentatively, D is TRBD2 (5 bases). Germline-derived CDR1 and CDR2 are SEHNR and FQNEAQ (reference sequence). This CDR3 region has 16 residues. V shed 0 bases and J shed 2 bases, with 11 bases lying between them. CDR3 in amino acids: CASSLAVATPYNEQFF. The CDR3 DNA reads as TGTGCCAGCAGCTTAGCTGTAGCGACCCCCTACAATGAGCAGTTCTTC. Filled out from reference TRBV7-9 and TRBJ2-1, the complete variable domain reads DTGVSQNPRHKITKRGQNVTFRCDPISEHNRLYWYRQTLGQGPEFLTYFQNEAQLEKSRLLSDRFSAERPKGSFSTLEIQRTEQGDSAMYLCASSLAVATPYNEQFFGPGTRLTVL.

The chain is built from TRBV5-1 and TRBJ1-6; TRBD1 might be the D (5 bases). The V gene lost 1 base and the J gene lost 7 bases, with 9 bases spanning the gap. Germline V gives CDR1 SGHRS, CDR2 YFSETQ. This CDR3 contains 14 residues. In DNA form, the CDR3 reads TGCGCCAGCAGCTTGAGACAGAGGAATTCACCCCTCCACTTT. Protein: CASSLRQRNSPLHF.

This clone was observed a handful of times. This chain connects TRBV7-2 to TRBJ2-5, with D perhaps matching TRBD1 (5 bases). Germline assignment: CDR1 SGHTA and CDR2 FQGNSA. V gave up 5 bases and J gave up 4 bases, with 17 bases separating them. This CDR3 region has 15 residues. The DNA for the CDR3 is TGTGCCAGCAGCAAAGTGCAGGGTACGGGAGAGACCCAGTACTTC. Protein sequence: CASSKVQGTGETQYF. The full variable domain, rest sourced from reference TRBV7-2 and TRBJ2-5, is GAGVSQSPSNKVTEKGKDVELRCDPISGHTALYWYRQSLGQGLEFLIYFQGNSAPDKSGLPSDRFSAERTGGSVSTLTIQRTQQEDSAVYLCASSKVQGTGETQYFGPGTRLLVL.

The V gene is TRBV7-2, the J gene TRBJ1-1, with D unresolved. Per germline, CDR1 SGHTA and CDR2 FQGNSA. The CDR3 sequence is 14 residues long. The V gene lost 4 bases and the J gene lost 1 base, with 10 bases spanning the gap. The chain's CDR3 is CASSSFGGNTEAFF. As DNA, the CDR3 is TGTGCCAGCAGCTCGTTCGGAGGGAACACTGAAGCTTTCTTT.

This chain connects TRBV5-1 to TRBJ1-2; D gene ambiguous. Trimming stripped 0 bases from V and 3 bases from J, with 9 bases between. Germline-derived CDR1 and CDR2 are SGHRS and YFSETQ. This CDR3 has 14 amino acids. CDR3 amino acids: CASSLDNGYYGYTF. CDR3 nucleotides: TGCGCCAGCAGCTTGGACAACGGATACTATGGCTACACCTTC.

The sample holds a few counts of this clone. V usage is TRBV5-8 and J usage is TRBJ2-1; TRBD1 aligns across 7 bases. With 4 bases clipped from V and 7 bases from J, the junction kept 11 bases outside the gene matches. This CDR3 comprises 15 residues. Germline-derived CDR1 and CDR2 are SGHTS and YDEGEE. CDR3 region: CASSPPGQLGNEQFF. The CDR3 bases are TGTGCCAGCAGCCCTCCGGGACAGCTAGGGAATGAGCAGTTCTTC. The full variable domain, completed using reference TRBV5-8 and TRBJ2-1, is EAGVTQSPTHLIKTRGQQATLRCSPISGHTSVYWYQQALGLGLQFLLWYDEGEERNRGNFPPRFSGRQFPNYSSELNVNALELEDSALYLCASSPPGQLGNEQFFGPGTRLTVL.

This clone was detected only a few times. The chain is built from TRBV19 and TRBJ1-2; TRBD1 matches 9 bases. The V segment lost 4 bases and the J segment 6 bases; nucleotides outside the gene matches: 3. Germline assignment: CDR1 LNHDA and CDR2 SQIVND (reference sequence). The CDR3 sequence is 13 residues long. CDR3 DNA sequence: TGTGCCAGTAGTAACAGGGGGCGCAATGGCTACACCTTC. It codes for CASSNRGRNGYTF. Looking up the rest from reference TRBV19 and TRBJ1-2 gives the full variable domain: DGGITQSPKYLFRKEGQNVTLSCEQNLNHDAMYWYRQDPGQGLRLIYYSQIVNDFQKGDIAEGYSVSREKKESFPLTVTSAQKNPTAFYLCASSNRGRNGYTFGSGTRLTVV.

The chain employs TRBV6-1 and TRBJ2-1; weak D call: TRBD2 (7 bases). CDR1 and CDR2 from the germline V gene are MNHNS and SASEGT. The CDR3 totals 16 residues. Trimming took off 0 bases at V and 2 bases at J, with 11 bases between the two ends. This CDR3 is CASSEASGGPYNEQFF. DNA for the CDR3: TGTGCCAGCAGTGAAGCGTCCGGGGGGCCCTACAATGAGCAGTTCTTC.

This rearrangement joins TRBV7-2 to TRBJ1-2, with 9 bases that match TRBD1. J lost 3 bases, V lost 6 bases, and 20 bases had no gene match. CDR1 and CDR2 (germline): SGHTA, FQGNSA. The CDR3 is 19 residues long. The chain's CDR3 is CASSYRSRTGVQVDYGYTF. The CDR3 DNA reads TGTGCCAGCAGTTATCGTTCCCGGACAGGGGTACAAGTTGACTATGGCTACACCTTC.

The rearrangement joins TRBV6-4 to TRBJ1-1; D call uncertain. Germline V gene data show CDR1 as MRHNA and CDR2 as SNTAGT. The CDR3 spans 13 residues. V lost 6 bases and J lost 0, with 8 bases in between. In DNA, the CDR3 is TGTGCCAGCAGGGGGTCTTTGAACACTGAAGCTTTCTTT. The encoded protein is CASRGSLNTEAFF.

The chain is built from TRBV6-1 and TRBJ2-5; D not resolved. This CDR3 spans 12 amino acids. V gave up 4 bases and J gave up 2 bases, with 5 bases separating them. Germline V gene data show CDR1 as MNHNS and CDR2 as SASEGT. CDR3 bases: TGTGCCAGCAGTGGGGGACAAGAGACCCAGTACTTC. It yields the protein CASSGGQETQYF.

The chain has TRBV28 and TRBJ1-1; the match to TRBD1 covers 8 bases. Germline V gene lookup returns CDR1 MDHEN and CDR2 SYDVKM. This CDR3 has 16 amino acids. J lost 1 base, V lost 8 bases, and 12 bases had no gene match. For the CDR3, the DNA is TGTGCCAGCGGGCGGCCGAACAGGGGGGCGAACACTGAAGCTTTCTTT. Its protein product is CASGRPNRGANTEAFF.

The chain uses TRBV5-1 and TRBJ1-2; no clear D gene. Germline CDR1 SGHRS, CDR2 YFSETQ. Trimming cost V 0 bases and J 9 bases, with 12 bases left between them. The CDR3 runs 13 residues. CDR3 nucleotides: TGCGCCAGCAGCTTGGAGGACCGCGGACGCTACACCTTC. Encoded protein: CASSLEDRGRYTF.

The chain has TRBV6-5 and TRBJ2-1, with D maybe TRBD1 (7 bases). The V end was cut by 4 bases, the J end by 1 base, with 11 bases between. This CDR3 has 15 residues. Germline V lookup: CDR1 MNHEY, CDR2 SVGAGI. The CDR3 DNA sequence: TGTGCCAGCAGTTCAGGGGGGCGTTCCTACAATGAGCAGTTCTTC. Translating it yields CASSSGGRSYNEQFF.

V is TRBV5-1 and J is TRBJ2-1; either TRBD1 or TRBD2 may supply D (5 bases each). This CDR3 comprises 13 residues. Germline lookup yields CDR1 SGHRS and CDR2 YFSETQ. The ends were cut back, 1 base at V and 8 bases at J, with 10 bases in the middle. The CDR3, as DNA: TGCGCCAGCAGCTTGCCGGGGCCGGATGAGCAGTTCTTC. It codes for CASSLPGPDEQFF.

The genes are TRBV7-2 and TRBJ1-3, with TRBD1 as a possible D gene (6 bases). V shed 2 bases and J shed 0 bases, with 17 bases lying between them. CDR3 length: 18 residues. Germline V gives CDR1 SGHTA, CDR2 FQGNSA. CDR3 residues: CASSLNAIGTTSGNTIYF. CDR3 DNA sequence: TGTGCCAGCAGCTTAAATGCAATAGGGACAACCTCTGGAAACACCATATATTTT.

V is TRBV27 and J is TRBJ1-4, with D uncertain. In germline, CDR1 is MNHEY, CDR2 SMNVEV (reference sequence). This CDR3 contains 15 residues. The V and J ends lost 6 bases and 7 bases respectively, with 18 bases between them. The CDR3 sequence is CASSPTEEGPEKLFF. The CDR3 nucleotides are TGTGCCAGCAGCCCAACGGAGGAAGGTCCTGAAAAACTGTTTTTT.

This clone was observed a single time. The rearrangement joins TRBV6-5 to TRBJ1-1; D is unresolved. V was shortened by 7 bases and J by 11 bases, with 17 bases between the two germline ends. CDR3 length: 12 residues. From germline, CDR1 is MNHEY and CDR2 SVGAGI. CDR3 in DNA: TGTGCCAGCAACTTACTCGGGTTCGATGCTTTCTTT. This gives the protein CASNLLGFDAFF.

The rearrangement links TRBV28 to TRBJ2-7; the D gene is possibly TRBD2 (6 bases). Germline CDR1 and CDR2: MDHEN and SYDVKM. The CDR3 runs to 14 residues. V lost 9 bases and J lost 1, with 16 bases in between. DNA for the CDR3: TGTGCCAGTGCGGGGCCAACCCCTTCCTACGAGCAGTACTTC. This sequence encodes CASAGPTPSYEQYF.

J is TRBJ2-2 and V is TRBV7-3, with D possibly matching TRBD1 (5 bases). Germline values: CDR1 SGHTA, CDR2 FQGTGA. The CDR3 runs to 13 residues. V lost 1 base and J 7 bases, leaving 7 bases between the germline ends. CDR3 bases: TGTGCCAGCAGCTTAATTCAGGGCGGGGAGCTGTTTTTT. It yields the protein CASSLIQGGELFF. Variable domain in full (rest from reference TRBV7-3 and TRBJ2-2): GAGVSQTPSNKVTEKGKYVELRCDPISGHTALYWYRQSLGQGPEFLIYFQGTGAADDSGLPNDRFFAVRPEGSVSTLKIQRTERGDSAVYLCASSLIQGGELFFGEGSRLTVL.

This clone was counted a few times. This chain connects TRBV11-1 to TRBJ1-1, with 8 bases matching TRBD1. Germline V gene sequence: CDR1 SGHAT, CDR2 FQDESV (reference sequence). The CDR3 has 15 amino acids. With V trimmed by 5 bases and J by 1 base, 6 bases remained unmatched. The CDR3 coding sequence is TGTGCCAGCAGCGACAGGACAGGGTGGAACACTGAAGCTTTCTTT. This encodes CASSDRTGWNTEAFF. The whole variable domain, remainder taken from reference TRBV11-1 and TRBJ1-1, is EAEVAQSPRYKITEKSQAVAFWCDPISGHATLYWYRQILGQGPELLVQFQDESVVDDSQLPKDRFSAERLKGVDSTLKIQPAELGDSAMYLCASSDRTGWNTEAFFGQGTRLTVV.

J is TRBJ2-7 and V is TRBV6-1, with D perhaps matching TRBD1 (5 bases). This CDR3 is 12 amino acids long. Germline V CDR1 and CDR2: MNHNS, SASEGT. V shed 7 bases and J shed 6 bases, with 13 bases lying between them. The CDR3 DNA reads TGTGCCAGCACCGAAGCAGGGTCCGAGCAGTACTTC. Translation gives CASTEAGSEQYF.

This clone was counted only a few times. The genes are TRBV28 and TRBJ1-5, with a possible D match to TRBD1 (6 bases). Germline V gene lookup returns CDR1 MDHEN and CDR2 SYDVKM. The CDR3 has 14 amino acids. Trimming left V 7 bases short and J 6 bases short, with 16 bases between. The CDR3 here is CASNIRGFGQPQHF. In DNA form, the CDR3 reads TGTGCCAGCAATATTAGGGGGTTTGGTCAGCCCCAGCATTTT.

J is TRBJ2-4 and V is TRBV6-1; no firm D call. This CDR3 is 17 amino acids long. The V end lost 2 bases, the J end lost 0 bases, and 14 bases lay between the germline ends. Germline V gives CDR1 MNHNS, CDR2 SASEGT. The CDR3 DNA follows: TGTGCCAGCAGTGAAAGATCAGCAACACTAGCCAAAAACATTCAGTACTTC. This encodes CASSERSATLAKNIQYF.